This TCR beta chain was retrieved from a study of blood T cell repertoires in COVID-19. Study information: Specimens from acute and convalescent COVID-19 originated in the United States, Italy and Spain. PBMCs, B-cell-depleted T cells, or T cells provided the cDNA or gDNA that made up the material.

This CDR3 has 12 residues. Germline V gene sequence: CDR1 MNHEY, CDR2 SVGAGI. J was trimmed by 6 bases and V by 9 bases; bases with no gene match: 2. Original analysis: Amplification of reference gene primers was used by the study to estimate nucleated cell counts. TCRdb keeps only in-frame clones here, not all; method: immunoSEQ multiplex PCR. The DNA gave D and trimming, while V, J and clone size come from that table. Of fewer than 250,000 clones in the sample, approximately 84% were seen once. This rearrangement joins TRBV6-5 to TRBJ1-2, with 12 bases lining up with TRBD1. Specimen: peripheral blood. This clonotype originated in a man over 45 with acute or convalescent COVID-19. CDR3 amino acids: CASGDRGHGYTF. DNA for the CDR3: TGTGCCAGTGGGGACAGGGGGCATGGCTACACCTTC.